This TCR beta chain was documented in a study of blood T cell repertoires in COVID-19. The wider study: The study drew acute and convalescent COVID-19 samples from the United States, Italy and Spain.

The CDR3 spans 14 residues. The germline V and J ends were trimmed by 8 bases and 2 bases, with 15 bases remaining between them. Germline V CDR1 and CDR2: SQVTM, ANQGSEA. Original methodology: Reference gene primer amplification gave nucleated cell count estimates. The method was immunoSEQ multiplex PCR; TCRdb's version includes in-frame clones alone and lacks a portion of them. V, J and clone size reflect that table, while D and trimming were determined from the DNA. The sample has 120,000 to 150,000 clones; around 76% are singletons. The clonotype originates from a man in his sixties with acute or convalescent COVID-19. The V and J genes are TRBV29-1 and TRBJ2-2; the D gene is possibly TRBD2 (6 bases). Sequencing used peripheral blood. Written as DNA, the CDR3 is TGCAGCATAAGCCGGGACTTTAACACCGGGGAGCTGTTTTTT. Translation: CSISRDFNTGELFF.